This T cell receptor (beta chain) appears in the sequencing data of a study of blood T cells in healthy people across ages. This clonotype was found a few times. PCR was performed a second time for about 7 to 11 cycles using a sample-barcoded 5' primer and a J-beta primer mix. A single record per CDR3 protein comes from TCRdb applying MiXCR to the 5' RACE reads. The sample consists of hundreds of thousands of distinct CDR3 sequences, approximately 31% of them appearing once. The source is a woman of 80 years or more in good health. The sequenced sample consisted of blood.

DNA of the CDR3: TGTGCCACCAGCAGAGATTTGGGGGGCGTGGGAGATACGCAGTATTTT. Translated: CATSRDLGGVGDTQYF. This chain links TRBV15 with TRBJ2-3; D is possibly TRBD1 or TRBD2 (6 bases each). Germline lookup yields CDR1 LNHNV and CDR2 YYDKDF (reference sequence). This CDR3 region has 16 residues. Trimming took off 0 bases at V and 5 bases at J, with 15 bases between the two ends.